This T cell receptor (beta chain) was observed in a study of early T cells in non-severe SARS-CoV-2 infection. Germline V CDR1 and CDR2: LNHDA, SQIVND (reference sequence). Trimming removed 7 bases from V and 2 bases from J; junction bases left unmatched: 5. CDR3 length: 15 amino acids. Via MiXCR, TCRdb re-called the 5' RACE reads, giving one row per CDR3 protein. The sample contains approximately 26,000 distinct CDR3 sequences, around 4% of which appear only once. This clonotype was seen at least ten times. The sequencing sample was made of whole blood. The genes are TRBV19 and TRBJ2-5; 12 nucleotides align to TRBD2. The TCR was taken from an adult who was a healthcare worker with PCR-confirmed SARS-CoV-2 infection or an uninfected control (not recorded which). The CDR3 nucleotides read TGTGCCAGTACCAGGGGGACTAGCGGGCAAGAGACCCAGTACTTC. The encoded protein is CASTRGTSGQETQYF.